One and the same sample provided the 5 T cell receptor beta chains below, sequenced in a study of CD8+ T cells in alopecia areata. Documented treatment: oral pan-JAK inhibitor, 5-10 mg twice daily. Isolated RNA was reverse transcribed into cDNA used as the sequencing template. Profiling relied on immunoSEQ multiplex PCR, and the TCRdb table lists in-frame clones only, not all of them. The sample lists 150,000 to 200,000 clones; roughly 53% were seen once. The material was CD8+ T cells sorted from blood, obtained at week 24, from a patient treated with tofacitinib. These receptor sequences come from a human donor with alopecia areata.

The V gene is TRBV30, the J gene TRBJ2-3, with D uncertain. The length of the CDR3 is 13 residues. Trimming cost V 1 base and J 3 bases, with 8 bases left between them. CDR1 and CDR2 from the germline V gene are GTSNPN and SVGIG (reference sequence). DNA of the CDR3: TGTGCCTGGAGTGAGGGTAGGACAGATACGCAGTATTTT. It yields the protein CAWSEGRTDTQYF. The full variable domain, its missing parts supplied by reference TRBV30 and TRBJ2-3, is SQTIHQWPATLVQPVGSPLSLECTVEGTSNPNLYWYRQAAGRGLQLLFYSVGIGQISSEVPQNLSASRPQDRQFILSSKKLLLSDSGFYLCAWSEGRTDTQYFGPGTRLTVL.

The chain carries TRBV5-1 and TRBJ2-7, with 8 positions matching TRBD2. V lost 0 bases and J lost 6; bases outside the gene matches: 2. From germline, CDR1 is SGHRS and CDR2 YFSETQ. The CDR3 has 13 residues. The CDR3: CASSLAGGPEQYF. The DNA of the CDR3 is TGCGCCAGCAGCTTGGCGGGAGGGCCCGAGCAGTACTTC. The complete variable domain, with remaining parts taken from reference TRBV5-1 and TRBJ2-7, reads KAGVTQTPRYLIKTRGQQVTLSCSPISGHRSVSWYQQTPGQGLQFLFEYFSETQRNKGNFPGRFSGRQFSNSRSEMNVSTLELGDSALYLCASSLAGGPEQYFGPGTRLTVT.

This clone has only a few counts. Here the CDR3 reads CASSGTRDRNFYGYTF. The CDR3, as DNA: TGTGCCAGCAGTGGCACCCGGGACAGAAATTTCTATGGCTACACCTTC. The chain couples TRBV25-1 to TRBJ1-2, with 7 bases identical to TRBD1. CDR3 size: 16 residues. Germline V CDR1 and CDR2: MGHDK, SYGVNS. V shed 4 bases, J shed 4 bases, and the junction held 12 bases outside the gene matches.

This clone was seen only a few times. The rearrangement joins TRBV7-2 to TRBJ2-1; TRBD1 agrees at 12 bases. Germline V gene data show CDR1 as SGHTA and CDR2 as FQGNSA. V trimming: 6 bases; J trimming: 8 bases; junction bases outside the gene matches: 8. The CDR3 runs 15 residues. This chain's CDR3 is CASSSGTGGIDEQFF. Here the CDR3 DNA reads TGTGCCAGCAGTTCCGGGACAGGGGGCATCGATGAGCAGTTCTTC.

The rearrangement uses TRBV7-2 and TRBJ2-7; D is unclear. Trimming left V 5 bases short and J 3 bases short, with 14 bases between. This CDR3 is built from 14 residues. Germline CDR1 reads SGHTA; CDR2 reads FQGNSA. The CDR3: CASSPDPGHYEQYF. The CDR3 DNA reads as TGTGCCAGCAGCCCGGACCCGGGCCACTACGAGCAGTACTTC.